The 12 T cell receptor beta chains reported below all come from one sample, sequenced in a study of blood T cell repertoires in COVID-19. Generated by immunoSEQ multiplex PCR, the TCRdb table keeps only in-frame clones and is missing some. The sample consists of tens of thousands of clones, around nine tenths of them appearing once. Input material: peripheral blood. The receptors derive from a man aged 40-49 years with COVID-19, enrolled during active disease.

The chain carries TRBV7-2 and TRBJ2-7, with D possibly TRBD2 on 5 matching bases. Deletions cut 2 bases from V and 0 bases from J, with 8 bases between. The CDR3 loop spans 14 amino acids. CDR1 SGHTA and CDR2 FQGNSA come from the germline V gene. DNA of the CDR3: TGTGCCAGCAGCTTAAATCGGGGCTCCTACGAGCAGTACTTC. This encodes CASSLNRGSYEQYF.

This chain connects TRBV5-1 to TRBJ2-5; 11 positions agree with TRBD2. The CDR3 is 16 amino acids. Germline values: CDR1 SGHRS, CDR2 YFSETQ. With V trimmed by 6 bases and J by 2 bases, 9 bases remained unmatched. The CDR3, as DNA: TGCGCCAGCAAAGCGATAGCGGGGGGGACACAAGAGACCCAGTACTTC. Residues: CASKAIAGGTQETQYF.

The chain employs TRBV21-1 and TRBJ1-5; the table assigns TRBD1, which was not confirmed against the DNA. TRBV21-1 is flagged as a pseudogene. The CDR3 length is 16 residues. The CDR3 region has the DNA TGTGCCAGCAGCAAAAAGGTGGACATTCCCAATCAGCCCCAGCATTTT. This encodes CASSKKVDIPNQPQHF.

The V gene is TRBV28, the J gene TRBJ1-5; TRBD1 matches at 8 bases. V dropped 5 bases and J dropped 2; count of bases not matched to a gene: 5. Germline lookup yields CDR1 MDHEN and CDR2 SYDVKM. The CDR3 loop spans 15 amino acids. The CDR3 DNA reads TGTGCCAGCAGTCAACCGGGACAGGGCAATCAGCCCCAGCATTTT. This codes for CASSQPGQGNQPQHF.

This clone was observed once. V gene TRBV30 combines with J gene TRBJ2-1, with 8 bases matching TRBD1. The CDR3 is made up of 13 amino acids. CDR1 GTSNPN and CDR2 SVGIG come from the germline V gene (reference sequence). V trimming: 0 bases; J trimming: 9 bases; junction bases outside the gene matches: 4. This chain's CDR3 is CAWSVQGDSEQFF. CDR3 coding DNA: TGTGCCTGGAGTGTACAGGGGGATAGTGAGCAGTTCTTC.

CDR3 DNA: TGTGCCAGCCAGCGGGGGGGCAACCCCCGCACAGATACGCAGTATTTT. Translation: CASQRGGNPRTDTQYF. The rearrangement links TRBV2 to TRBJ2-3; 10 bases are shared with TRBD2. J lost 1 base, V lost 8 bases, and 9 bases had no gene match. Germline V gene sequence: CDR1 SNHLY, CDR2 FYNNEI. The CDR3 contains 16 residues.

This clone was counted only a few times. The chain recombines TRBV6-5 with TRBJ2-7; maybe TRBD1 (6 bases). Germline V CDR1 and CDR2: MNHEY, SVGAGI. Trimming removed 7 bases from V and 4 bases from J, with 20 bases in between. The CDR3 covers 15 residues. DNA for the CDR3: TGTGCCAGCATTCCACAGTATGGGGGCACGTACGAGCAGTACTTC. Amino acid sequence: CASIPQYGGTYEQYF.

The J gene is TRBJ2-7, the V gene TRBV11-3, with a possible D match to TRBD1 (5 bases). Per the germline V gene, CDR1 is SGHNT and CDR2 is YENEEA. The V and J ends lost 4 bases and 2 bases respectively, with 18 bases between them. This CDR3 has 16 residues. The CDR3 nucleotides are TGTGCCAGCAGCTCCCCTCCCCCAGGGCGGCCCTACGAGCAGTACTTC. Protein sequence: CASSSPPPGRPYEQYF.

The chain is built from TRBV28 and TRBJ2-4; 8 nucleotides line up with TRBD2. The CDR3 is 15 amino acids. Germline trimming cut 7 bases from V and 0 bases from J; bases unmatched to any gene: 5. Germline-derived CDR1 and CDR2 are MDHEN and SYDVKM. The CDR3 here is CASIKRGTAKNIQYF. As DNA, the CDR3 is TGTGCCAGCATTAAGCGGGGGACAGCCAAAAACATTCAGTACTTC.

This chain links TRBV2 with TRBJ2-6; 7 nucleotides align to TRBD1. From germline, CDR1 is SNHLY and CDR2 FYNNEI. The CDR3 has 15 residues. V trimming: 6 bases; J trimming: 4 bases; junction bases outside the gene matches: 6. CDR3 DNA sequence: TGTGCCAGCAGCCTGACAGGGACCGGGGCCAACGTCCTGACTTTC. The encoded protein is CASSLTGTGANVLTF.

The chain uses TRBV5-1 and TRBJ2-1; the match to TRBD1 covers 10 bases. With V trimmed by 0 bases and J by 3 bases, 0 bases remained unmatched. This CDR3 comprises 15 residues. Germline-derived CDR1 and CDR2 are SGHRS and YFSETQ. CDR3 DNA sequence: TGCGCCAGCAGCTTGGGGGACAGGGGCTACAATGAGCAGTTCTTC. Encoded protein: CASSLGDRGYNEQFF.

The gene calls are TRBV29-1 and TRBJ2-7, with TRBD1 as a possible D gene (5 bases). The germline CDR1 and CDR2 sequences are SQVTM and ANQGSEA. Trimming shortened V by 4 bases and J by 7 bases, and 14 bases separated the two germline ends. The CDR3 runs 12 residues. CDR3: CSVATDLWEQYF. DNA of the CDR3: TGCAGCGTTGCGACAGACCTGTGGGAGCAGTACTTC.